The entry below describes one TCR beta chain. Its antigen is undetermined. This sample is drawn from a study of cytotoxic CD8 clonotypes in ibrutinib-treated CLL. Study at large: Investigators reported 25 or so partial and 2 complete responses; after median approximately 74 months, roughly 15 patients remained remitted and 12 progressed.

Some clones are missing from TCRdb's copy, which holds only in-frame ones; the method was immunoSEQ multiplex PCR. The table has some 130,000 clones, less than 90% seen once. Findings and limits, study-wide: Whereas clonality rose at ibrutinib response, it declined toward baseline at progression. Patients had baseline clonality above age-matched healthy donors, and this clonality moved with circulating CD8+ T-cell counts.

The material sequenced was PBMCs, taken after 24 months of ibrutinib treatment. This TCR derives from a human donor with chronic lymphocytic leukemia.

This CDR3 is CASSPTTSGNTDTQYF. CDR3 nucleotides: TGTGCCAGCAGTCCCACGACTAGCGGGAACACAGATACGCAGTATTTT. The V and J genes are TRBV28 and TRBJ2-3; 11 bases map to TRBD2. Germline V gene sequence: CDR1 MDHEN, CDR2 SYDVKM. CDR3 length: 16 residues. The ends lost 5 bases at V and 2 bases at J; junction bases unmatched: 6.